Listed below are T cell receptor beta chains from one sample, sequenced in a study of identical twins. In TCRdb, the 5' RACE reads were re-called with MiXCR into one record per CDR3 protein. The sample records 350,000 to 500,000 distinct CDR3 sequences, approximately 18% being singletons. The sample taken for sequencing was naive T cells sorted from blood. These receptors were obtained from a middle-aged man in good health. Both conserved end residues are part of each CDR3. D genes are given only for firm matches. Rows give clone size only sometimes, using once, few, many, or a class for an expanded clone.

CDR3 DNA: TGTGCCAGCAGACCCACAGGGTTCCCCTACGAGCAGTACTTC
CDR3 protein: CASRPTGFPYEQYF
V gene: TRBV6-1
clone size: many
D gene: .
CDR3 length: 14
J gene: TRBJ2-7

CDR3 DNA: TGCGCCAGCAGCCGCTCGGGCTCCTACAATGAGCAGTTCTTC
CDR3 protein: CASSRSGSYNEQFF
V gene: TRBV5-1
clone size: .
D gene: .
CDR3 length: 14
J gene: TRBJ2-1

CDR3 DNA: TGCAGTGCTACAGGGTCTGGCTACACCTTC
CDR3 protein: CSATGSGYTF
V gene: TRBV20-1
clone size: .
D gene: .
CDR3 length: 10
J gene: TRBJ1-2

CDR3 DNA: TGTGCCAGCACTCACTACGGGAGGGACAGGGCGAGTGTCCTTGGAACTGAAGCTTTCTTT
CDR3 protein: CASTHYGRDRASVLGTEAFF
V gene: TRBV6-2/TRBV6-3
clone size: once
D gene: TRBD1
CDR3 length: 20
J gene: TRBJ1-1

CDR3 DNA: TGCGCCAGCAGCTTGGTAGGGACCGCTATGAACACTGAAGCTTTCTTT
CDR3 protein: CASSLVGTAMNTEAFF
V gene: TRBV5-1
clone size: many
D gene: .
CDR3 length: 16
J gene: TRBJ1-1

CDR3 DNA: TGTGCCAGCAGTCGGAGACAGGGCAATGAGCAGTTCTTC
CDR3 protein: CASSRRQGNEQFF
V gene: TRBV6-2/TRBV6-3
clone size: .
D gene: TRBD1
CDR3 length: 13
J gene: TRBJ2-1

CDR3 DNA: TGTGCCAGCAGTCGAACCGGGACTATCCCCTACGAGCAGTACTTC
CDR3 protein: CASSRTGTIPYEQYF
V gene: TRBV28
clone size: few
D gene: TRBD2
CDR3 length: 15
J gene: TRBJ2-7

CDR3 DNA: TGCAGTGCTAGAGACGGAGGGGTGGTCAAAAACATTCAGTACTTC
CDR3 protein: CSARDGGVVKNIQYF
V gene: TRBV20-1
clone size: few
D gene: .
CDR3 length: 15
J gene: TRBJ2-4

CDR3 DNA: TGCGCCAGCAGCTTGACAAGCTCCTATAATTCACCCCTCCACTTT
CDR3 protein: CASSLTSSYNSPLHF
V gene: TRBV5-1
clone size: .
D gene: .
CDR3 length: 15
J gene: TRBJ1-6

CDR3 DNA: TGCGCCAGCAGCCAAGAGGACAGCCGGGAAAAACTGTTTTTT
CDR3 protein: CASSQEDSREKLFF
V gene: TRBV4-3
clone size: few
D gene: .
CDR3 length: 14
J gene: TRBJ1-4

CDR3 DNA: TGTGCCAGCAGCTTAACGGGGTGGGAGAACTACGAGCAGTACTTC
CDR3 protein: CASSLTGWENYEQYF
V gene: TRBV13
clone size: .
D gene: .
CDR3 length: 15
J gene: TRBJ2-7

CDR3 DNA: TGTGCCAGTAGTAGACCGGGACAGGGGGACAATGAGCAGTTCTTC
CDR3 protein: CASSRPGQGDNEQFF
V gene: TRBV19
clone size: few
D gene: TRBD1
CDR3 length: 15
J gene: TRBJ2-1

CDR3 DNA: TGCGCCAGCAGCTGGACGAAACAGGGGCCCGCGAACACTGAAGCTTTCTTT
CDR3 protein: CASSWTKQGPANTEAFF
V gene: TRBV5-1
clone size: few
D gene: TRBD1
CDR3 length: 17
J gene: TRBJ1-1

CDR3 DNA: TGCAGTGGAGGTGGGAACGTTGCAGATACGCAGTATTTT
CDR3 protein: CSGGGNVADTQYF
V gene: TRBV20-1
clone size: many
D gene: .
CDR3 length: 13
J gene: TRBJ2-3

CDR3 DNA: TGTGCCACCAGTGGGAGCCGGGACAGGGCCCGTCCGGGGGAGCAGTTCTTC
CDR3 protein: CATSGSRDRARPGEQFF
V gene: TRBV24-1
clone size: few
D gene: TRBD1
CDR3 length: 17
J gene: TRBJ2-1

CDR3 DNA: TGTGCCAGCAGCGAAGGGGCTATTGGCACCTACGAGCAGTACTTC
CDR3 protein: CASSEGAIGTYEQYF
V gene: TRBV6-1
clone size: many
D gene: .
CDR3 length: 15
J gene: TRBJ2-7

CDR3 DNA: TGTGCCAGCAGTTTAATGTCGGGGTTTTGGAATCAGCCCCAGCATTTT
CDR3 protein: CASSLMSGFWNQPQHF
V gene: TRBV28
clone size: few
D gene: .
CDR3 length: 16
J gene: TRBJ1-5

CDR3 DNA: TGCAGCGTTCAGGACAGGGGGAATTCACCCCTCCACTTT
CDR3 protein: CSVQDRGNSPLHF
V gene: TRBV29-1
clone size: .
D gene: TRBD1
CDR3 length: 13
J gene: TRBJ1-6

CDR3 DNA: TGCAGTGCTAGCTCAGGGGTGGGCACTGAAGCTTTCTTT
CDR3 protein: CSASSGVGTEAFF
V gene: TRBV20-1
clone size: few
D gene: .
CDR3 length: 13
J gene: TRBJ1-1

CDR3 DNA: TGCAGTGTCAAGATCAACGGGAGCCCGACCTACGAGCAGTACTTC
CDR3 protein: CSVKINGSPTYEQYF
V gene: TRBV20-1
clone size: .
D gene: .
CDR3 length: 15
J gene: TRBJ2-7